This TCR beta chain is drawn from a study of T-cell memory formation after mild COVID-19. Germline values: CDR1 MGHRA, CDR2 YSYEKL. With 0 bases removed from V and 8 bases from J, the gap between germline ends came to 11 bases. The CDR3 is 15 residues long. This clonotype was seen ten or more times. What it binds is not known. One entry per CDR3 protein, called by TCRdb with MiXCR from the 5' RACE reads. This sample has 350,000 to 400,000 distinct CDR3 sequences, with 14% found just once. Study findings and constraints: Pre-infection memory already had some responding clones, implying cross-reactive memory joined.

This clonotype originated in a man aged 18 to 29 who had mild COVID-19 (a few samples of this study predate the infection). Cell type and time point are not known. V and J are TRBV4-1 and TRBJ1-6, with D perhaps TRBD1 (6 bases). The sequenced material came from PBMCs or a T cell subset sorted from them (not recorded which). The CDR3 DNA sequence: TGCGCCAGCAGCCAAGAGGTGACAGGAGATTCACCCCTCCACTTT. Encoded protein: CASSQEVTGDSPLHF.